The subject of this entry is one T cell receptor (beta chain). Antigen: not known. Sequencing of the DNA from cultured CD4+ T cells was carried out with the Oncomine TCR Beta short-read assay. In TCRdb, the PCR reads were re-called with MiXCR into one record per CDR3 protein. There are some 25,000 distinct CDR3 sequences in the sample; 67% occur only once, and about a fifth lies in the top ten. The sample is drawn from a study of vaccination and CD4 T cells after COVID-19. Germline V gene data show CDR1 as MNHNS and CDR2 as SASEGT. Trimming left V 4 bases short and J 2 bases short, with 12 bases between. The CDR3 contains 15 residues. The treatment was: approximately nine-day PBMC culture with coronavirus spike peptide pools or control peptides (ViraFEST assay). Healthy vaccine recipients had no prior SARS-CoV-2 infection, shown by negative nucleocapsid antibodies before and after vaccination.

The clonotype was recovered from a human donor who received a COVID-19 vaccine. This chain uses TRBV6-1 with TRBJ1-5, with D tentatively TRBD1 (6 bases). The source was CD4+ T cells from blood, cultured in vitro, collected after SARS-CoV-2 vaccination. The CDR3 DNA sequence: TGTGCCAGCAGTGTAGCAGGGGTAGGCAATCAGCCCCAGCATTTT. Its protein is CASSVAGVGNQPQHF.